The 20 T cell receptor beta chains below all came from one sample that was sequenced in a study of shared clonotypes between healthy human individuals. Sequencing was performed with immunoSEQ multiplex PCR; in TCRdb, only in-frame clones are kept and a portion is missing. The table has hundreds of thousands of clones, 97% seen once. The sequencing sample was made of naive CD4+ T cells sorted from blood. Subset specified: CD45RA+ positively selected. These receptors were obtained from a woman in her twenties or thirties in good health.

The CDR3 bases are TGCAGCGTAAGCATAGCGGCGAGCTCCTACAATGAGCAGTTCTTC. Its translation: CSVSIAASSYNEQFF. The rearrangement links TRBV29-1 to TRBJ2-1; D is perhaps TRBD2 (6 bases). CDR1 SQVTM and CDR2 ANQGSEA come from the germline V gene. Trimming took 6 bases from V and 0 from J, leaving 15 bases between them. The CDR3 is 15 amino acids.

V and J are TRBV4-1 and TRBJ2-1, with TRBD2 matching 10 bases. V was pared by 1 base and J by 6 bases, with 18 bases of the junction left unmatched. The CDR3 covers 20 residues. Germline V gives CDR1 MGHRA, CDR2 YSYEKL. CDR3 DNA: TGCGCCAGCAGCCAAGGCTGGGCAAACTTAGCGAGCGGGAGGGGCAATGAGCAGTTCTTC. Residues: CASSQGWANLASGRGNEQFF.

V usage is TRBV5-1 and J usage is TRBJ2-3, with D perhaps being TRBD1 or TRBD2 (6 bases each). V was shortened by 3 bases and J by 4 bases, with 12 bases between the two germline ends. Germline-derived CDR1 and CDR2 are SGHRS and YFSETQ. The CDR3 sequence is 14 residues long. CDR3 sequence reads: CASSSRGGPDTQYF. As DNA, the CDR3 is TGCGCCAGCAGCTCCAGGGGAGGCCCAGATACGCAGTATTTT.

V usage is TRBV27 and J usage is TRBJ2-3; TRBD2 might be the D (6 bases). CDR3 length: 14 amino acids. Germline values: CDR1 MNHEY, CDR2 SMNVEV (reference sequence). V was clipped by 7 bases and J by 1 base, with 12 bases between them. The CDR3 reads CASKDSSGTDTQYF. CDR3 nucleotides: TGTGCCAGCAAGGACTCTAGCGGCACAGATACGCAGTATTTT.

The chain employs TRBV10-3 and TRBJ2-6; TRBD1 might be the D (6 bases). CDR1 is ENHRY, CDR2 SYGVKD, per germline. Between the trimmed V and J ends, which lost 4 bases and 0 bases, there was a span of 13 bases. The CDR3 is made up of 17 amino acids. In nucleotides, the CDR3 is TGTGCCATCAGTGGATACAGGGATCTCTCTGGGGCCAACGTCCTGACTTTC. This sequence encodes CAISGYRDLSGANVLTF.

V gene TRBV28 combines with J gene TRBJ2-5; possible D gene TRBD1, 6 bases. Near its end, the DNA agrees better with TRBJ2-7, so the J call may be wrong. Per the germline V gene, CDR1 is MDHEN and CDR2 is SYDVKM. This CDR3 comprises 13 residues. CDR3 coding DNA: TGTGCCAGCAGGGGTACAGGGAAATACGAGCAGTACTTC. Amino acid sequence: CASRGTGKYEQYF.

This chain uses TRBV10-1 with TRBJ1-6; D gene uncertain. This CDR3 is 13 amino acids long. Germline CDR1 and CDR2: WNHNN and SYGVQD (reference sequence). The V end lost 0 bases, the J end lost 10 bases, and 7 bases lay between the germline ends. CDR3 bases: TGCGCCAGCAGTGAGTCGGAGGGATCACCCCTCCACTTT. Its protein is CASSESEGSPLHF.

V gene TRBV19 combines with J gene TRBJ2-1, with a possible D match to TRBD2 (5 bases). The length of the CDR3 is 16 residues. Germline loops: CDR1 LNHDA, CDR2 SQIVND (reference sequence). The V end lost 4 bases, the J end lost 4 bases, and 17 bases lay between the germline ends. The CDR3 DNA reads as TGTGCCAGTAGTAAACTAGACGTTCGGCTTTACAATGAGCAGTTCTTC. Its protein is CASSKLDVRLYNEQFF.

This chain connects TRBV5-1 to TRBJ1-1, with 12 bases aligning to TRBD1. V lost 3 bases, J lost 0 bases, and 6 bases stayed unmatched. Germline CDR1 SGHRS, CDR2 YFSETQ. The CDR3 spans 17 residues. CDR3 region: CASSWTGTGGLNTEAFF. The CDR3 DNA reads TGCGCCAGCAGCTGGACCGGGACAGGGGGCTTGAACACTGAAGCTTTCTTT. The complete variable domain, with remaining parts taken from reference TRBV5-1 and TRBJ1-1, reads KAGVTQTPRYLIKTRGQQVTLSCSPISGHRSVSWYQQTPGQGLQFLFEYFSETQRNKGNFPGRFSGRQFSNSRSEMNVSTLELGDSALYLCASSWTGTGGLNTEAFFGQGTRLTVV.

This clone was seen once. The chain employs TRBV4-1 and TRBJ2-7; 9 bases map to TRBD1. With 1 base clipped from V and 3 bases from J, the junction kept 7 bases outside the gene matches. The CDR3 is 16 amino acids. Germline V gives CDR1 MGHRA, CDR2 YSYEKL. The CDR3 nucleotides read TGCGCCAGCAGCCAAGTTTGGACAGGGGATAACTACGAGCAGTACTTC. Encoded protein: CASSQVWTGDNYEQYF.

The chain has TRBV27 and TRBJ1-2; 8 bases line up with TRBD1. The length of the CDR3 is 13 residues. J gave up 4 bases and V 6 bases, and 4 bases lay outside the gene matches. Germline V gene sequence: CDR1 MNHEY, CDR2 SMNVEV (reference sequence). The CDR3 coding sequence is TGTGCCAGCAGCAAGGACAGGGCCTATGGCTACACCTTC. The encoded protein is CASSKDRAYGYTF.

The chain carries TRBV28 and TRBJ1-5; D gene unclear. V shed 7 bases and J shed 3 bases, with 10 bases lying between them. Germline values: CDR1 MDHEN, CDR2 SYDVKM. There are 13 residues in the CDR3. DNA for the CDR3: TGTGCCAGCATCCGGGAGTCCAATCAGCCCCAGCATTTT. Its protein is CASIRESNQPQHF.

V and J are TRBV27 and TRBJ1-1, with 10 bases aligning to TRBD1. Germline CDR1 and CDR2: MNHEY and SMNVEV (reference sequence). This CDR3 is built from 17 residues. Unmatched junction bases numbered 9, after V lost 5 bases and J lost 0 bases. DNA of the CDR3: TGTGCCAGCAGTCCAGGACAGGGGGTCCTAGTGAACACTGAAGCTTTCTTT. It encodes CASSPGQGVLVNTEAFF.

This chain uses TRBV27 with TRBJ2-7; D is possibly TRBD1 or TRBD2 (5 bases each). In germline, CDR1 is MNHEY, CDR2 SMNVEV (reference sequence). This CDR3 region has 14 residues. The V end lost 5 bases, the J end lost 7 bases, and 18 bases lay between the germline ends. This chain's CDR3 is CASSALGTAREQYF. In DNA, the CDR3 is TGTGCCAGCAGTGCCCTGGGGACCGCGCGGGAGCAGTACTTC.

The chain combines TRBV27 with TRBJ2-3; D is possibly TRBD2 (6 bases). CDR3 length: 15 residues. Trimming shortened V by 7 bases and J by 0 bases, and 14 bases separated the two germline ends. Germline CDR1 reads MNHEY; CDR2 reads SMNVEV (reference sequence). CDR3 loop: CASTTHSGSTDTQYF. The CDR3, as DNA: TGTGCCAGCACCACACACAGCGGGAGCACAGATACGCAGTATTTT.

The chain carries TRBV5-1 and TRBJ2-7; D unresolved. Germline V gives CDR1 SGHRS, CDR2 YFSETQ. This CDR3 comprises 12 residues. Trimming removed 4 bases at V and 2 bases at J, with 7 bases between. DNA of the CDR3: TGCGCCAGCAGCGCTTCCCCCTACGAGCAGTACTTC. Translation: CASSASPYEQYF.

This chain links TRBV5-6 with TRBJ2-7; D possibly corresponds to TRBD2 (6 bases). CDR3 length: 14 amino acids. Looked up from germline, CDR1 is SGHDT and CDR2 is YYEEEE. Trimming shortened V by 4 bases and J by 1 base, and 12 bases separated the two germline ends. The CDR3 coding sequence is TGTGCCAGCAGCCCAATTAGCGGATCCTACGAGCAGTACTTC. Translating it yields CASSPISGSYEQYF.

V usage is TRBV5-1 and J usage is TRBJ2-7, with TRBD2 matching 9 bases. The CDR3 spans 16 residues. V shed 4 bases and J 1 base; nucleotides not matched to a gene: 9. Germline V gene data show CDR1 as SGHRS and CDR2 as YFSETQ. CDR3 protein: CASSQDSSGISYEQYF. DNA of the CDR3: TGCGCCAGCAGCCAAGACTCTAGCGGGATATCCTACGAGCAGTACTTC.

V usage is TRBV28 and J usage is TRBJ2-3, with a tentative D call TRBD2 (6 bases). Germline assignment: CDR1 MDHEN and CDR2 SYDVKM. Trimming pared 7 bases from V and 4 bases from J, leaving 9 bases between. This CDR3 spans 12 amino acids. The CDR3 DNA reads TGTGCCAGCACGCCGGGGGCAGATACGCAGTATTTT. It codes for CASTPGADTQYF.

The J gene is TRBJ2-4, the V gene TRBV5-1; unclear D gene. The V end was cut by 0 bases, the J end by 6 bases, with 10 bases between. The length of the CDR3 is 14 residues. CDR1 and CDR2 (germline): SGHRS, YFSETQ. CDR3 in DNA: TGCGCCAGCAGCTTGGCCGGGTCTATAAACATTCAGTACTTC. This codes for CASSLAGSINIQYF.